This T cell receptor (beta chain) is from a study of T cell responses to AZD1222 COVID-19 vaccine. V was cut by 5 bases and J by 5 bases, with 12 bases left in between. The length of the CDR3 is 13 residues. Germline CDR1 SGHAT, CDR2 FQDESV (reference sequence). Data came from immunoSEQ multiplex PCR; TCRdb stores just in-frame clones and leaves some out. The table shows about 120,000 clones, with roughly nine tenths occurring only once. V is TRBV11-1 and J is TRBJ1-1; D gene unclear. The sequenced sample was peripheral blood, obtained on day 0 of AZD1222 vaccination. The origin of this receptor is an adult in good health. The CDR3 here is CASSVLVRTEAFF. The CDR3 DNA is TGTGCCAGCAGCGTCCTAGTTCGAACTGAAGCTTTCTTT.